This T cell receptor beta chain was captured by sequencing in a study of T cells in Graves' hyperthyroidism and ophthalmopathy. Background on the study: It was at initial diagnosis, before any treatment, that peripheral blood was collected. Study outcomes and limitations: Blood held most thyroid clonotypes expanded above 0.001 frequency. Ophthalmopathy was told apart from stable hyperthyroidism by a 13 V-J model.

Germline V gene lookup returns CDR1 DFQATT and CDR2 SNEGSKA (reference sequence). V was shortened by 3 bases and J by 3 bases, with 18 bases between the two germline ends. The CDR3 runs to 15 residues. This clonotype showed up many times. Its specificity is not known. Amplified TCR beta CDR3 regions derived from RNA transcripts. The HTBI primer set served for first-round RT-PCR of the TCR CDR3. TCRdb re-derived calls from the multiplex PCR reads in MiXCR, one entry per CDR3 protein. The data show about 570,000 distinct CDR3 sequences, with about 15% seen just once and approximately 15% held by the top ten.

The J gene is TRBJ2-7, the V gene TRBV20-1, with D perhaps TRBD2 (7 bases). Sequencing was performed on blood. This receptor was identified in a woman in her 40s with Graves' hyperthyroidism. CDR3 region: CSASGSAGALYEQYF. CDR3 bases: TGCAGTGCTAGTGGTTCGGCGGGGGCCCTCTACGAGCAGTACTTC.